This entry lists 29 T cell receptor beta chains sequenced from one sample in a study of regulatory T cells in long-lasting Graves disease. iRepertoire HTBI primers and Arm-PCR of CDR3 regions built TCR beta libraries. TCRdb fed the multiplex PCR reads into MiXCR, producing one record per CDR3 protein. Here the sample spans roughly 380,000 distinct CDR3 sequences, around 15% being singletons. Indicated time point: newly diagnosed GD, antithyroid drugs for less than 3 months. Following extraction of RNA from PBMCs, that RNA was used to make the TCR library. Material: peripheral blood mononuclear cells (PBMCs), obtained at new diagnosis, from a patient treated with antithyroid drugs. All receptors come from a female donor with Graves disease.

This clonotype was observed at least ten times. The CDR3: CASSQKGWGEAFF. The CDR3 DNA follows: TGTGCCAGCAGCCAAAAAGGATGGGGCGAAGCTTTCTTT. The rearrangement uses TRBV4-2 and TRBJ1-1, with D perhaps TRBD1 (5 bases). This CDR3 spans 13 amino acids. V lost 2 bases and J 8 bases, leaving 12 bases between the germline ends. Looked up from germline, CDR1 is LGHNA and CDR2 is YNFKEQ.

This clonotype was found many times. The genes are TRBV7-2 and TRBJ2-1; D is possibly TRBD2 (6 bases). The CDR3 has 17 residues. V was trimmed by 4 bases and J by 3 bases, leaving 19 bases between them. Germline CDR1 is SGHTA and CDR2 is FQGNSA. CDR3 sequence: CASSSLIGGLYYNEQFF. In DNA, the CDR3 is TGTGCCAGCAGCTCACTAATAGGTGGACTATACTACAATGAGCAGTTCTTC.

With regard to this clonotype: A far more abundant clone sits one base away, making this likely a read error. The final CDR3 position lacks the conserved phenylalanine or tryptophan, pointing to a likely read error. The V and J genes are TRBV11-2 and TRBJ1-2; 7 bases are a match to TRBD1. V lost 5 bases, J lost 4 bases, and 7 bases stayed unmatched. This CDR3 region has 14 residues. Germline V gene lookup returns CDR1 SGHAT and CDR2 FQNNGV. In DNA, the CDR3 is TGTGCCAGCAGCCACGACAGGGTGGGCTATGGCTACACCTCC. It encodes CASSHDRVGYGYTS.

This clonotype has at least ten counts. The rearrangement joins TRBV5-1 to TRBJ2-2; the D gene is possibly TRBD1 (6 bases). Germline loops: CDR1 SGHRS, CDR2 YFSETQ. CDR3 length: 14 amino acids. The V gene lost 4 bases and the J gene lost 1 base, with 8 bases spanning the gap. CDR3 protein: CASSEGQNTGELFF. DNA of the CDR3: TGCGCCAGCAGCGAGGGACAGAACACCGGGGAGCTGTTTTTT.

V gene TRBV6-4 combines with J gene TRBJ1-5; possible D gene TRBD1, 5 bases. The CDR3 totals 16 residues. V dropped 5 bases and J dropped 0 bases, with 14 bases sitting between them. Germline CDR1 reads MRHNA; CDR2 reads SNTAGT. The CDR3 loop reads CASSFRRDYSNQPQHF. CDR3 nucleotide sequence: TGTGCCAGCAGTTTTCGCCGGGACTATAGCAATCAGCCCCAGCATTTT.

Only a few counts were recorded for this clonotype. This CDR3 is CASSESVGPTRGTIYF. The DNA for the CDR3 is TGTGCCAGCAGTGAATCAGTCGGGCCAACTCGGGGCACCATATATTTT. This rearrangement joins TRBV6-1 to TRBJ1-3; D call uncertain. CDR1 and CDR2 (germline): MNHNS, SASEGT. V lost 2 bases, J lost 9 bases, and 20 bases lay in between. The CDR3 consists of 16 residues.

In this sample, this clonotype turned up a few times. The chain is built from TRBV9 and TRBJ2-2, with TRBD2 matching 12 bases. The J segment lost 4 bases and the V segment lost 3 bases, leaving 7 bases of the junction unmatched. Germline assignment: CDR1 SGDLS and CDR2 YYNGEE. The CDR3 contains 17 residues. CDR3 DNA: TGTGCCAGCAGCGGGGATCTAGCGGGGGGGACCACCGGGGAGCTGTTTTTT. It codes for CASSGDLAGGTTGELFF.

This clonotype has ten or more counts. The rearrangement uses TRBV5-5 and TRBJ2-3; 9 nucleotides line up with TRBD1. After removal of 4 bases from V and 3 bases from J, the junction contained 6 bases not matched to a gene. The germline gives CDR1 SGHKS, CDR2 YYEKEE (reference sequence). This CDR3 has 15 amino acids. The CDR3 DNA is TGTGCCAGCAGCCCCCTGGGACAGGGAACAGATACGCAGTATTTT. Encoded protein: CASSPLGQGTDTQYF.

This clonotype was counted ten times or more. V is TRBV28 and J is TRBJ1-1; no clear D. CDR3 length equals 13 residues. The V gene's germline CDR1 is MDHEN and CDR2 SYDVKM. The V gene lost 6 bases and the J gene lost 3 bases, with 11 bases spanning the gap. The CDR3 DNA reads TGTGCCAGCAGAACAGAGGCGGACACTGAAGCTTTCTTT. Its protein is CASRTEADTEAFF.

This clonotype was observed at least ten times. V gene TRBV2 combines with J gene TRBJ2-3, with no clear D. The CDR3 has 13 residues. Germline V lookup: CDR1 SNHLY, CDR2 FYNNEI. Trimming took 8 bases from V and 1 from J, leaving 10 bases between them. This chain's CDR3 is CASLKPGTDTQYF. The DNA for the CDR3 is TGTGCCAGCCTAAAACCCGGCACAGATACGCAGTATTTT.

This clonotype was counted at least ten times. CDR3 residues: CASSQEATTDTQYF. In nucleotides, the CDR3 is TGTGCCAGCAGCCAAGAGGCAACAACAGATACGCAGTATTTT. The chain carries TRBV4-2 and TRBJ2-3; no definite D call. The CDR3 is 14 amino acids. From germline, CDR1 is LGHNA and CDR2 YNFKEQ. Trimming stripped 0 bases from V and 3 bases from J, with 7 bases between.

This clonotype showed up many times. The chain carries TRBV11-3 and TRBJ1-1; D gene unclear. Trimming shortened V by 2 bases and J by 5 bases, and 12 bases separated the two germline ends. CDR3 size: 14 residues. Germline CDR1 is SGHNT and CDR2 is YENEEA. The CDR3 here is CASSLSAGGTEAFF. The CDR3, as DNA: TGTGCCAGCAGCTTAAGTGCAGGAGGGACTGAAGCTTTCTTT.

J is TRBJ2-7 and V is TRBV7-2; 10 bases map to TRBD1. V lost 0 bases to trimming and J lost 6 bases; unmatched junction nucleotides: 8. Germline-derived CDR1 and CDR2 are SGHTA and FQGNSA. CDR3 length equals 16 residues. Here the CDR3 reads CASSLARTGGRIEQYF. CDR3 sequence (DNA): TGTGCCAGCAGCTTAGCGCGGACAGGGGGACGGATCGAGCAGTACTTC. The full variable domain, with the rest looked up from reference TRBV7-2 and TRBJ2-7, is GAGVSQSPSNKVTEKGKDVELRCDPISGHTALYWYRQSLGQGLEFLIYFQGNSAPDKSGLPSDRFSAERTGGSVSTLTIQRTQQEDSAVYLCASSLARTGGRIEQYFGPGTRLTVT.

The sample holds many counts of this clonotype. The V call is TRBV9, the J call TRBJ2-1; D tentatively fits TRBD1 or TRBD2 (6 bases each). The germline V and J ends were trimmed by 0 bases and 0 bases, with 10 bases remaining between them. The CDR3 runs to 16 residues. Germline CDR1 is SGDLS and CDR2 is YYNGEE. The CDR3 here is CASSVGGANSYNEQFF. CDR3 nucleotides: TGTGCCAGCAGCGTAGGGGGGGCCAACTCCTACAATGAGCAGTTCTTC. The full variable domain, its missing parts supplied by reference TRBV9 and TRBJ2-1, is DSGVTQTPKHLITATGQRVTLRCSPRSGDLSVYWYQQSLDQGLQFLIQYYNGEERAKGNILERFSAQQFPDLHSELNLSSLELGDSALYFCASSVGGANSYNEQFFGPGTRLTVL.

V gene TRBV5-1 combines with J gene TRBJ1-6; 11 nucleotides line up with TRBD1. This CDR3 region has 13 residues. Germline V gene data show CDR1 as SGHRS and CDR2 as YFSETQ. V was pared by 3 bases and J by 13 bases, with 3 bases of the junction left unmatched. The chain's CDR3 is CASSSDRGQPLHF. The CDR3 DNA is TGCGCCAGCAGCTCGGACAGGGGGCAGCCCCTCCACTTT. The complete variable domain, with remaining parts taken from reference TRBV5-1 and TRBJ1-6, reads KAGVTQTPRYLIKTRGQQVTLSCSPISGHRSVSWYQQTPGQGLQFLFEYFSETQRNKGNFPGRFSGRQFSNSRSEMNVSTLELGDSALYLCASSSDRGQPLHFGNGTRLTVT.

Many counts were recorded for this clonotype. This chain links TRBV24-1 with TRBJ2-6; TRBD1 or TRBD2 may be the D gene (7 bases each). The CDR3 length is 18 residues. Deletions cut 3 bases from V and 0 bases from J, with 14 bases between. Germline V gene lookup returns CDR1 KGHDR and CDR2 SFDVKD. CDR3 residues: CATSDREAGGSGANVLTF. CDR3 coding DNA: TGTGCCACCAGTGATCGGGAGGCAGGGGGCTCTGGGGCCAACGTCCTGACTTTC.

Ten or more counts support this clonotype. The genes are TRBV13 and TRBJ2-1; D uncertain. The CDR3 extends over 13 amino acids. V lost 5 bases and J lost 5, with 10 bases in between. Germline lookup yields CDR1 PRHDT and CDR2 FYEKMQ (reference sequence). CDR3 region: CASSLPPNNEQFF. As DNA, the CDR3 is TGTGCCAGCAGCCTTCCCCCAAACAATGAGCAGTTCTTC.

The sample holds many counts of this clonotype. This chain joins TRBV29-1 and TRBJ2-3; TRBD1 is a possible D gene (7 bases). Looked up from germline, CDR1 is SQVTM and CDR2 is ANQGSEA. The CDR3 sequence is 14 residues long. V lost 3 bases and J lost 3, with 13 bases in between. CDR3 in DNA: TGCAGCGTTGAGTTCAGGGGGGTGACAGATACGCAGTATTTT. Protein sequence: CSVEFRGVTDTQYF.

This clonotype was counted many times. The J gene is TRBJ1-5, the V gene TRBV19, with D tentatively TRBD1 (6 bases). Germline V gene data show CDR1 as LNHDA and CDR2 as SQIVND (reference sequence). V dropped 6 bases and J dropped 1 base, with 28 bases sitting between them. The CDR3 is made up of 20 amino acids. The CDR3 is CASRTPPAPLQGISNQPQHF. The CDR3 coding sequence is TGTGCCAGTAGGACACCCCCCGCCCCCCTACAGGGTATAAGCAATCAGCCCCAGCATTTT. Looking up the rest from reference TRBV19 and TRBJ1-5 gives the full variable domain: DGGITQSPKYLFRKEGQNVTLSCEQNLNHDAMYWYRQDPGQGLRLIYYSQIVNDFQKGDIAEGYSVSREKKESFPLTVTSAQKNPTAFYLCASRTPPAPLQGISNQPQHFGDGTRLSIL.

V usage is TRBV5-1 and J usage is TRBJ2-1; D tentatively fits TRBD1 or TRBD2 (5 bases each). Between the trimmed V and J ends, which lost 4 bases and 15 bases, there was a span of 26 bases. This CDR3 contains 15 residues. Germline lookup yields CDR1 SGHRS and CDR2 YFSETQ. The CDR3 coding sequence is TGCGCCAGCAGCCCGGGGACGCAGTCCCTGGGTTCGGGGTTCTTC. It encodes CASSPGTQSLGSGFF.

This chain uses TRBV5-1 with TRBJ2-1; 10 positions agree with TRBD1. V was clipped by 4 bases and J by 7 bases; unmatched bases: 8. This CDR3 has 15 amino acids. Germline V gene lookup returns CDR1 SGHRS and CDR2 YFSETQ. CDR3 sequence reads: CASSLRDRGRNEQFF. The CDR3 coding sequence is TGCGCCAGCAGCCTCCGGGACAGGGGAAGAAATGAGCAGTTCTTC.

This clonotype came up a few times. This chain uses TRBV28 with TRBJ1-5; TRBD1 matches 7 bases. In germline, CDR1 is MDHEN, CDR2 SYDVKM. The V segment lost 3 bases and the J segment 5 bases; nucleotides outside the gene matches: 7. The CDR3 is made up of 15 amino acids. This CDR3 reads CASSFRVRGHQPQHF. In DNA form, the CDR3 reads TGTGCCAGCAGTTTTCGGGTTAGGGGGCATCAGCCCCAGCATTTT. Filled out from reference TRBV28 and TRBJ1-5, the complete variable domain reads DVKVTQSSRYLVKRTGEKVFLECVQDMDHENMFWYRQDPGLGLRLIYFSYDVKMKEKGDIPEGYSVSREKKERFSLILESASTNQTSMYLCASSFRVRGHQPQHFGDGTRLSIL.

This clonotype was recorded at least ten times. The V gene is TRBV7-6, the J gene TRBJ1-2; 7 nucleotides match TRBD1. The junction had 2 bases not matched to a gene; V was cut back by 2 bases and J by 5 bases. In germline, CDR1 is SGHVS, CDR2 FNYEAQ. The CDR3 consists of 13 residues. The CDR3 spells CASSLNRGYGYTF. CDR3 coding DNA: TGTGCCAGCAGCTTAAACAGGGGATATGGCTACACCTTC.

This clonotype was observed a handful of times. The chain links TRBV27 to TRBJ2-1, with 7 bases matching TRBD2. Germline V gene lookup returns CDR1 MNHEY and CDR2 SMNVEV (reference sequence). The CDR3 contains 13 residues. Trimming took 10 bases from V and 7 from J; bases not matched to a gene: 10. As DNA, the CDR3 is TGTGCCACCATGGGGCTAGCGGAAAATGAGCAGTTCTTC. It codes for CATMGLAENEQFF.

The chain links TRBV3-1 to TRBJ2-1; 8 nucleotides agree with TRBD2. The CDR3 consists of 15 residues. CDR1 and CDR2 from the germline V gene are LGHDT and YNNKEL (reference sequence). The V segment lost 5 bases and the J segment 5 bases; nucleotides outside the gene matches: 8. The CDR3 DNA reads TGTGCCAGCAGCAAGAGACTAGCGATAGACAATGAGCAGTTCTTC. This encodes CASSKRLAIDNEQFF.

The V and J genes are TRBV7-9 and TRBJ1-2; TRBD1 might be the D (5 bases). Germline CDR1 and CDR2: SEHNR and FQNEAQ (reference sequence). V gave up 5 bases and J gave up 0 bases, with 16 bases separating them. The CDR3 length is 16 residues. CDR3 in DNA: TGTGCCAGCAGCCCATCCCAGCAGGGTCCTAACTATGGCTACACCTTC. Its protein is CASSPSQQGPNYGYTF.

At least ten counts were recorded for this clonotype. The chain links TRBV27 to TRBJ1-5; D is undetermined. This CDR3 spans 14 amino acids. The germline V and J ends were trimmed by 5 bases and 5 bases, with 13 bases remaining between them. Germline CDR1 reads MNHEY; CDR2 reads SMNVEV (reference sequence). As DNA, the CDR3 is TGTGCCAGCAGTAGCCGGGCCTCCGATCAGCCCCAGCATTTT. It is translated as CASSSRASDQPQHF.

This clonotype has at least ten counts. CDR3 nucleotide sequence: TGTGCCAGCATCACCAGAGGGACAGGGGAAGGCTACACCTTC. This codes for CASITRGTGEGYTF. The rearrangement joins TRBV6-1 to TRBJ1-2; TRBD1 matches 10 bases. CDR1 MNHNS and CDR2 SASEGT come from the germline V gene. The CDR3 is 14 residues long. J lost 8 bases, V lost 7 bases, and 10 bases had no gene match.

There are many counts of this clonotype. The rearrangement joins TRBV27 to TRBJ2-1; 8 bases line up with TRBD2. The CDR3 runs to 16 residues. V lost 2 bases and J lost 4; bases outside the gene matches: 7. Looked up from germline, CDR1 is MNHEY and CDR2 is SMNVEV (reference sequence). CDR3 protein: CASSLTVSGVYNEQFF. DNA for the CDR3: TGTGCCAGCAGTTTAACGGTTAGCGGGGTGTACAATGAGCAGTTCTTC.